This T cell receptor (beta chain) originates from a study of PD-1 blockade in classical Hodgkin lymphoma. Regarding time point: cycle 4 day 1 (C4D1), after more than five weeks of nivolumab. All patients experienced relapse after autologous stem cell transplantation, and brentuximab vedotin exposure was variable. Patients had relapsed/refractory classical Hodgkin lymphoma with complete response, partial response or progressive disease as best response. Produced via immunoSEQ multiplex PCR; TCRdb's table is partial and in-frame only. Seen here are about 19,000 clones, under 80% observed once, and the top ten hold roughly 20%. V lost 5 bases, J lost 6 bases, and 5 bases stayed unmatched. Germline loops: CDR1 LNHDA, CDR2 SQIVND (reference sequence). The CDR3 loop spans 13 amino acids.

This TCR came from a human donor with classical Hodgkin lymphoma. The chain carries TRBV19 and TRBJ1-1, with 8 bases fitting TRBD1. The starting material was peripheral blood mononuclear cells (PBMCs), obtained before the fourth cycle of nivolumab. Here the CDR3 DNA reads TGTGCCAGTAGTTTCTTACAGGGGGCTGAAGCTTTCTTT. It specifies CASSFLQGAEAFF.